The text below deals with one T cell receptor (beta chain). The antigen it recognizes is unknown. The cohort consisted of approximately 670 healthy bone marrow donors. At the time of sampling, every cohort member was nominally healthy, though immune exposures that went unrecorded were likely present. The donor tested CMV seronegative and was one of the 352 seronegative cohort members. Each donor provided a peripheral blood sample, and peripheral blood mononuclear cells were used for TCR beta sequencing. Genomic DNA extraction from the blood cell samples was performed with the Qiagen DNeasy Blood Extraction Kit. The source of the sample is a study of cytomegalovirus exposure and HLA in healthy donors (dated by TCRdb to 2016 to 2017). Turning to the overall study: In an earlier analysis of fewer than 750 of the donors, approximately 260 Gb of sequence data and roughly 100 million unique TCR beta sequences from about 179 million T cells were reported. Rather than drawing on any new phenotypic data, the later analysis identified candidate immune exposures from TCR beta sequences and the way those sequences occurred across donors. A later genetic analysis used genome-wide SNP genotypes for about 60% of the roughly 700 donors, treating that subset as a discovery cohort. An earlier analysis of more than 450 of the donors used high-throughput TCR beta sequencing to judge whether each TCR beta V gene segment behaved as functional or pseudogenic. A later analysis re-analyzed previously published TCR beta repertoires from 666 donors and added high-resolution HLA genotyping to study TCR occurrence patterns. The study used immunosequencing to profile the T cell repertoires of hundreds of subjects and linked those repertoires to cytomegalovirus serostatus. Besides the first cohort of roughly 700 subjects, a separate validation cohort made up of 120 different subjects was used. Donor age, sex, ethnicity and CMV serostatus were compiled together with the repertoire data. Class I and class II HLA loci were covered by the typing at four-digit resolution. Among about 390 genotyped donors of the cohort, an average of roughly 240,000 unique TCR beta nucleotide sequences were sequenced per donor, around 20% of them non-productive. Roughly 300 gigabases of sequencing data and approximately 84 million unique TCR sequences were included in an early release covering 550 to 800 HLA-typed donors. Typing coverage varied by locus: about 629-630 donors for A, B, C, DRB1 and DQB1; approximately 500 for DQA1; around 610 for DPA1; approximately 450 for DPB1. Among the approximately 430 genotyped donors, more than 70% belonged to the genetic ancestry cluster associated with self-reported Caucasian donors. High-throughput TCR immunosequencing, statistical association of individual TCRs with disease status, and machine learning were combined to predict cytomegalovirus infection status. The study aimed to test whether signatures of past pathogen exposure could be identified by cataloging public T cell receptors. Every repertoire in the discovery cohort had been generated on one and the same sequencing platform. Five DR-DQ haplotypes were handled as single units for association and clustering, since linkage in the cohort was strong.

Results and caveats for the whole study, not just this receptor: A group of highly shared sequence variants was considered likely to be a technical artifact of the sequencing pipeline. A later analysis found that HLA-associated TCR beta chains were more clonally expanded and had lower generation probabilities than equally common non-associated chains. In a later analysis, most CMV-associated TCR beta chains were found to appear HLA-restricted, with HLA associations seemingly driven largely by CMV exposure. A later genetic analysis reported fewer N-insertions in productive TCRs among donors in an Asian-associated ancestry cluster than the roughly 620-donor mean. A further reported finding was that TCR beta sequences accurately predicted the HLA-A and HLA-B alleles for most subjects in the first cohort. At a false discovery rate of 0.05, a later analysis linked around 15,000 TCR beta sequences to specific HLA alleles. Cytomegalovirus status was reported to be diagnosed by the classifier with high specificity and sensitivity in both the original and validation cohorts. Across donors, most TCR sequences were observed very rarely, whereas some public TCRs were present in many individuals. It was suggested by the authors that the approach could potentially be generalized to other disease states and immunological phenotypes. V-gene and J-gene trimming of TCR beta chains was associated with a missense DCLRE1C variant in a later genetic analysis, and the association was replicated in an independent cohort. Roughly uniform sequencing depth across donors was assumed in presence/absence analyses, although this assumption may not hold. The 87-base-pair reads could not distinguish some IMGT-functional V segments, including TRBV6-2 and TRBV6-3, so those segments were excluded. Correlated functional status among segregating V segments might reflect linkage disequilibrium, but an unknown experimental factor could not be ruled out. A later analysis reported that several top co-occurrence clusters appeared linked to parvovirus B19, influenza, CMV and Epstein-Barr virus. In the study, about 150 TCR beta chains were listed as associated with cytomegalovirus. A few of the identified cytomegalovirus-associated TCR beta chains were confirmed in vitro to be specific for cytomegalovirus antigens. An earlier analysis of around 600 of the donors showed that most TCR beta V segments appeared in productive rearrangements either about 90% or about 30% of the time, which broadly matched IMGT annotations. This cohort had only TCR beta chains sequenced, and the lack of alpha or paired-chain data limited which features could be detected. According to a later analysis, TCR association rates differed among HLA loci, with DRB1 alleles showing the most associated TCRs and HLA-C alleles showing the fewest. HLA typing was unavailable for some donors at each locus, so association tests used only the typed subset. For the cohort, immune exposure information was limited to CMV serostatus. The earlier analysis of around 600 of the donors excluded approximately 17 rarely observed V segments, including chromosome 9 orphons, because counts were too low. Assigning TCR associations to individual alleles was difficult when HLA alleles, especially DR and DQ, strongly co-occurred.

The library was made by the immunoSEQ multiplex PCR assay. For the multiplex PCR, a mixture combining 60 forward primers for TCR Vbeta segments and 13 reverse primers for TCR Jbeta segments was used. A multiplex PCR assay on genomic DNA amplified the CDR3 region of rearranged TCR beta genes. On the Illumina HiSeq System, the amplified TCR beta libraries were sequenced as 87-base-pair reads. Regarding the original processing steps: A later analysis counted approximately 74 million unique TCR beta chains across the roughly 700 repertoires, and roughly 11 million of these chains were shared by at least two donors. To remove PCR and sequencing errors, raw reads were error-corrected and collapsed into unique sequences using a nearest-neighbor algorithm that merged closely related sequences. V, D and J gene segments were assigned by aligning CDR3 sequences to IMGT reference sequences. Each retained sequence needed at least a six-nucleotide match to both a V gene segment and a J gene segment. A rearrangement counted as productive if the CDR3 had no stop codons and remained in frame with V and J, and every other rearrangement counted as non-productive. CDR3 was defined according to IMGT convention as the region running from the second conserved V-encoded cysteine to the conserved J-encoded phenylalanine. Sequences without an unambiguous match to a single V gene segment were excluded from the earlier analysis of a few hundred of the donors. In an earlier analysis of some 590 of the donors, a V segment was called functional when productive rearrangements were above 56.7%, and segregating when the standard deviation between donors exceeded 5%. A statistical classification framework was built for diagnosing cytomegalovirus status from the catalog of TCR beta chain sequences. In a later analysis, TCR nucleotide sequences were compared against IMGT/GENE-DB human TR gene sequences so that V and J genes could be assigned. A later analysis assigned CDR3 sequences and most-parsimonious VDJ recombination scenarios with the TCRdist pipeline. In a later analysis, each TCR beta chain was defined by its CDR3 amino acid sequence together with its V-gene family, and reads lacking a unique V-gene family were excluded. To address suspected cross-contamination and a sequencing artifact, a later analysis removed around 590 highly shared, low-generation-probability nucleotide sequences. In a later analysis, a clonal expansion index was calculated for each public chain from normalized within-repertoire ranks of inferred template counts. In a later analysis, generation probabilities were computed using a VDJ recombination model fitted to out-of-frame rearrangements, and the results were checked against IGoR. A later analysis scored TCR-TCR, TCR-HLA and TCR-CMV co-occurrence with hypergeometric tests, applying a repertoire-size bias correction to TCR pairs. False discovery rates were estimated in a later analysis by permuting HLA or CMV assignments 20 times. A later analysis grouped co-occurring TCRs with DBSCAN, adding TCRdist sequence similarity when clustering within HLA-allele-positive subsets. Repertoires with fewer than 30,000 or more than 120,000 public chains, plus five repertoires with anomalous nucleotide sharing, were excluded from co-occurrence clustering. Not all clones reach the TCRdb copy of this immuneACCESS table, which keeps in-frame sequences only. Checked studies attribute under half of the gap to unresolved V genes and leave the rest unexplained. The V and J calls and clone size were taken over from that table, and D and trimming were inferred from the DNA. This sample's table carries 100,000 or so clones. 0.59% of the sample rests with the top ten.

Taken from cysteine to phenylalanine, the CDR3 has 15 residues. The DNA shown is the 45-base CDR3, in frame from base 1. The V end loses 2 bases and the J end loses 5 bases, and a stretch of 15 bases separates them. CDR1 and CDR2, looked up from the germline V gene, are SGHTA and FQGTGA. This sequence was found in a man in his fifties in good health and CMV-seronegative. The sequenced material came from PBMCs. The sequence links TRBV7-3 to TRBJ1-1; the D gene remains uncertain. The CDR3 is CASSLDPGGQTEAFF. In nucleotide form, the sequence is TGTGCCAGCAGCTTAGATCCCGGTGGGCAAACTGAAGCTTTCTTT.